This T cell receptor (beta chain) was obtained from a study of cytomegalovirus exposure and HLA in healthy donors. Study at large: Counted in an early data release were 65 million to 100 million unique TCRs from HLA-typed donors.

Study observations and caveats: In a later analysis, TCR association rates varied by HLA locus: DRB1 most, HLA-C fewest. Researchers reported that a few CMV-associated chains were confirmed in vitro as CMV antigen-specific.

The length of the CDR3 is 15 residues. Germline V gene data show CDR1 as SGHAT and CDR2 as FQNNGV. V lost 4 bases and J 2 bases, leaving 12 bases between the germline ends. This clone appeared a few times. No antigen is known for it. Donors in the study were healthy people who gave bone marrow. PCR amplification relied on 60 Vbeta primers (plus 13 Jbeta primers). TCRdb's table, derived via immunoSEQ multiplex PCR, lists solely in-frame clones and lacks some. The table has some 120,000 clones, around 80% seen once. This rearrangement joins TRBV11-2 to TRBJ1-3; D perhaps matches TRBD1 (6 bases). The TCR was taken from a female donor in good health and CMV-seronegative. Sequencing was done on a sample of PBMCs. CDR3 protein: CASSSQGWPGNTIYF. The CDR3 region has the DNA TGTGCCAGCAGCTCACAGGGATGGCCTGGAAACACCATATATTTT.